These 28 T cell receptor beta chains were sequenced from one sample in a study of blood T cells in healthy people across ages. Together with a sample-barcoded 5' primer, a J-beta primer mix was included in a second PCR lasting roughly 6 to 12 cycles. One entry per CDR3 protein results from TCRdb running MiXCR on the 5' RACE reads. This repertoire shows more than 750,000 distinct CDR3 sequences, almost 30% found once; its top ten account for 10%. The same sample was also studied in work on T cells of mothers and their children.

Sequenced material: blood. The receptors originated from a woman aged 35 to 49 in good health.

This clonotype was counted a few times. V and J are TRBV7-9 and TRBJ2-1, with a possible D match to TRBD1 (6 bases). The CDR3 length is 15 residues. Germline V gene data show CDR1 as SEHNR and CDR2 as FQNEAQ (reference sequence). Trimming cost V 3 bases and J 5 bases, with 14 bases left between them. CDR3 region: CASSFTAGQNNEQFF. The CDR3 bases are TGTGCCAGCAGCTTTACGGCCGGACAGAACAATGAGCAGTTCTTC.

The V call is TRBV12-3 or TRBV12-4, the J call TRBJ2-1; D remains ambiguous. The CDR3 runs 15 residues. V gave up 2 bases and J gave up 7 bases, with 15 bases separating them. The CDR3 protein is CASSLLLDLQNEQFF. For the CDR3, the DNA is TGTGCCAGCAGTTTACTTCTTGACCTCCAAAATGAGCAGTTCTTC.

This chain uses TRBV12-3 or TRBV12-4 with TRBJ1-3; possible D gene TRBD1, 6 bases. Trimming took 4 bases from V and 4 from J, leaving 11 bases between them. This CDR3 region has 14 residues. This CDR3 reads CASSSTGQGNTIYF. Written as DNA, the CDR3 is TGTGCCAGCAGTTCGACAGGACAAGGAAACACCATATATTTT.

This clonotype was counted only a few times. The gene calls are TRBV29-1 and TRBJ2-1; 9 nucleotides match TRBD1. V gave up 7 bases and J gave up 3 bases; unmatched junction bases: 4. CDR3 length equals 13 residues. From germline, CDR1 is SQVTM and CDR2 ANQGSEA. CDR3 nucleotides: TGCAGCGACCGGGACAGGGACTACAATGAGCAGTTCTTC. Amino acid sequence: CSDRDRDYNEQFF.

The J gene is TRBJ1-1, the V gene TRBV11-2; D gene uncertain. V lost 2 bases and J 4 bases, leaving 14 bases between the germline ends. The germline gives CDR1 SGHAT, CDR2 FQNNGV. This CDR3 spans 15 amino acids. CDR3 nucleotides: TGTGCCAGCAGCTTAAATTACGGGCCGGGCACTGAAGCTTTCTTT. It is translated as CASSLNYGPGTEAFF. Variable domain in full (rest from reference TRBV11-2 and TRBJ1-1): EAGVAQSPRYKIIEKRQSVAFWCNPISGHATLYWYQQILGQGPKLLIQFQNNGVVDDSQLPKDRFSAERLKGVDSTLKIQPAKLEDSAVYLCASSLNYGPGTEAFFGQGTRLTVV.

This clonotype came up a few times. This chain joins TRBV9 and TRBJ2-5, with D possibly TRBD1 on 6 matching bases. V lost 0 bases, J lost 1 base, and 22 bases lay in between. The CDR3 totals 19 residues. Germline assignment: CDR1 SGDLS and CDR2 YYNGEE. The CDR3 reads CASSVASMTGTLFQETQYF. The CDR3 DNA sequence: TGTGCCAGCAGCGTAGCCAGCATGACCGGGACACTATTCCAAGAGACCCAGTACTTC.

The chain recombines TRBV20-1 with TRBJ2-5; 12 bases are a match to TRBD2. The CDR3 covers 13 residues. Germline loops: CDR1 DFQATT, CDR2 SNEGSKA (reference sequence). The V segment lost 3 bases and the J segment 13 bases; nucleotides outside the gene matches: 9. The CDR3 DNA sequence: TGCAGTGCTAGGTCAACTAGCGGGGGGCCCCTGTACTTC. Translation: CSARSTSGGPLYF.

This clonotype was seen a few times. This chain links TRBV5-5 with TRBJ2-1; weak D call: TRBD1 (6 bases). Trimming removed 0 bases at V and 10 bases at J, with 11 bases between. Germline V gives CDR1 SGHKS, CDR2 YYEKEE (reference sequence). CDR3 length: 13 amino acids. DNA of the CDR3: TGTGCCAGCAGCTTGGAGGGGGTGAGGGAGCAGTTCTTC. It translates to CASSLEGVREQFF.

The V and J genes are TRBV29-1 and TRBJ2-7; 9 bases map to TRBD2. The CDR3 loop spans 16 amino acids. Germline V lookup: CDR1 SQVTM, CDR2 ANQGSEA. V lost 5 bases and J lost 3; bases outside the gene matches: 14. The CDR3: CSVSGTSNTLGYEQYF. In DNA form, the CDR3 reads TGCAGCGTTTCAGGGACTAGCAACACACTCGGCTACGAGCAGTACTTC.

This clonotype was counted ten times or more. This chain links TRBV5-1 with TRBJ1-2; D is unclear. Germline-derived CDR1 and CDR2 are SGHRS and YFSETQ. This CDR3 has 14 amino acids. Trimming removed 0 bases from V and 3 bases from J, with 9 bases in between. The chain's CDR3 is CASSLDVRDYGYTF. In DNA form, the CDR3 reads TGCGCCAGCAGCTTGGACGTGAGGGACTATGGCTACACCTTC.

This clonotype came up a few times. The CDR3 DNA is TGTGCCAGCTCACCGCAGACAGAAGAGACCCAGTACTTC. Residues: CASSPQTEETQYF. The gene calls are TRBV18 and TRBJ2-5; a possible D gene is TRBD1 (5 bases). Germline CDR1 KGHSH, CDR2 LQKENI. The CDR3 is 13 residues long. Deletions cut 3 bases from V and 3 bases from J, with 8 bases between.

The J gene is TRBJ1-4, the V gene TRBV14; D is unresolved. This CDR3 is built from 13 residues. Trimming shortened V by 4 bases and J by 4 bases, and 7 bases separated the two germline ends. Germline CDR1 and CDR2: SGHDN and FVKESK. DNA for the CDR3: TGTGCCAGCAGCCGGGGATATAATGAAAAACTGTTTTTT. This gives the protein CASSRGYNEKLFF.

This clonotype was seen at least ten times. This sequence joins TRBV20-1 and TRBJ1-4; D call uncertain. V was cut by 4 bases and J by 16 bases, with 19 bases left in between. This CDR3 is 12 amino acids long. From germline, CDR1 is DFQATT and CDR2 SNEGSKA (reference sequence). CDR3 sequence reads: CSATTGDLPRFF. CDR3 in DNA: TGCAGTGCTACCACCGGAGACCTACCGAGGTTTTTT.

V usage is TRBV28 and J usage is TRBJ2-7, with TRBD2 matching over 11 bases. With 5 bases clipped from V and 4 bases from J, the junction kept 10 bases outside the gene matches. Per germline, CDR1 MDHEN and CDR2 SYDVKM. This CDR3 comprises 16 residues. The CDR3 protein is CASSVLAGVRVYEQYF. CDR3 nucleotide sequence: TGTGCCAGCAGTGTACTAGCGGGGGTACGGGTGTACGAGCAGTACTTC.

This clonotype was seen more than once but under ten times. The V and J genes are TRBV18 and TRBJ1-2; 7 positions match TRBD1. V dropped 2 bases and J dropped 5; count of bases not matched to a gene: 14. The CDR3 is 17 amino acids. Germline values: CDR1 KGHSH, CDR2 LQKENI. The CDR3 protein is CASSPVTGLGISYGYTF. The CDR3 coding sequence is TGTGCCAGCTCACCAGTGACAGGGCTCGGGATTTCATATGGCTACACCTTC.

The V and J genes are TRBV28 and TRBJ2-7; 7 bases fit TRBD1. The J segment lost 1 base and the V segment lost 4 bases, leaving 4 bases of the junction unmatched. Per the germline V gene, CDR1 is MDHEN and CDR2 is SYDVKM. The CDR3 has 14 amino acids. The CDR3 nucleotides read TGTGCCAGCAGTTGTTTGGGACAGTCCTACGAGCAGTACTTC. Translating it yields CASSCLGQSYEQYF. The variable domain in full, with the rest retrieved from reference TRBV28 and TRBJ2-7, is DVKVTQSSRYLVKRTGEKVFLECVQDMDHENMFWYRQDPGLGLRLIYFSYDVKMKEKGDIPEGYSVSREKKERFSLILESASTNQTSMYLCASSCLGQSYEQYFGPGTRLTVT.

V usage is TRBV7-9 and J usage is TRBJ1-6; 7 positions agree with TRBD1. Germline V gene data show CDR1 as SEHNR and CDR2 as FQNEAQ (reference sequence). The CDR3 is 15 amino acids. Trimming at V came to 8 bases and at J to 7 bases, leaving 11 bases not matched to a gene. CDR3: CASSTGRIWNSPLHF. The CDR3 region has the DNA TGTGCCAGCTCGACAGGGCGTATTTGGAATTCACCCCTCCACTTT.

In its sample, this clonotype was seen a few times. The chain employs TRBV7-3 and TRBJ2-5, with 10 bases that match TRBD2. The V gene's germline CDR1 is SGHTA and CDR2 FQGTGA. The CDR3 runs to 15 residues. V shed 3 bases and J 3 bases; nucleotides not matched to a gene: 4. CDR3 sequence (DNA): TGTGCCAGCAGCTTTAGCGGGGGGACGAAAGAGACCCAGTACTTC. It codes for CASSFSGGTKETQYF.

With respect to this clonotype: A read error is possible here, since a much larger clone lies one base away. The chain links TRBV21-1 to TRBJ2-5; the DNA was not compared with TRBD1, the D call given in the table. The J call could be wrong; TRBJ2-7 is a better fit for the DNA end. TRBV21-1 is flagged as a pseudogene. The CDR3 has 15 residues. The CDR3 DNA follows: TGTGCCAGCAGCAAATTTGGGCCTCAGCCCTGCGAGCAGTACTTC. The encoded protein is CASSKFGPQPCEQYF.

In this sample, this clonotype turned up a few times. This chain uses TRBV5-1 with TRBJ2-7, with D perhaps matching TRBD2 (7 bases). From germline, CDR1 is SGHRS and CDR2 YFSETQ. The germline V and J ends were trimmed by 0 bases and 6 bases, with 16 bases remaining between them. The CDR3 loop spans 15 amino acids. Written as DNA, the CDR3 is TGCGCCAGCAGCTTGGGAGGGGGGGCCCCGGGCGAGCAGTACTTC. Its protein product is CASSLGGGAPGEQYF.

The chain uses TRBV6-2 or TRBV6-3 and TRBJ1-1; D is uncertain. Trimming removed 2 bases at V and 6 bases at J, with 16 bases between. Germline CDR1 reads MNHEY; CDR2 reads SVGEGT. The CDR3 extends over 15 amino acids. The CDR3 sequence is CASSYGGLAGAEAFF. CDR3 DNA: TGTGCCAGCAGTTACGGAGGGCTGGCGGGCGCTGAAGCTTTCTTT.

The rearrangement joins TRBV19 to TRBJ2-4; D is possibly TRBD2 (5 bases). Germline V gene data show CDR1 as LNHDA and CDR2 as SQIVND (reference sequence). The CDR3 contains 13 residues. V was clipped by 6 bases and J by 3 bases, with 9 bases between them. The CDR3: CASSGRDKNIQYF. CDR3 coding DNA: TGTGCCAGTAGCGGACGGGACAAAAACATTCAGTACTTC.

This clonotype was seen at least ten times. V usage is TRBV10-3 and J usage is TRBJ2-1; the D gene is possibly TRBD1 (5 bases). CDR1 and CDR2 (germline): ENHRY, SYGVKD. The ends were cut back, 6 bases at V and 7 bases at J, with 10 bases in the middle. CDR3 size: 12 residues. CDR3 amino acids: CAISQSGNEQFF. The CDR3 DNA follows: TGTGCCATCAGCCAATCAGGGAATGAGCAGTTCTTC.

The table lists this clonotype with a few counts. A clone one base away is much larger, so this may be a read error. The CDR3 DNA reads TGTACCAGCAGTTTAGGGGGGCTTTGGGATGGCTACACCTTC. Protein product: CTSSLGGLWDGYTF. The genes are TRBV27 and TRBJ1-2; the D gene is possibly TRBD1 (6 bases). Germline V CDR1 and CDR2: MNHEY, SMNVEV (reference sequence). This CDR3 contains 14 residues.

This chain joins TRBV29-1 and TRBJ1-3, with D unclear. Germline V gene lookup returns CDR1 SQVTM and CDR2 ANQGSEA. V lost 4 bases, J lost 0 bases, and 10 bases lay in between. CDR3 length: 14 residues. This CDR3 is CSVVTGNSGNTIYF. The CDR3 region has the DNA TGCAGCGTTGTGACCGGCAACTCTGGAAACACCATATATTTT.

The chain links TRBV12-3 or TRBV12-4 to TRBJ2-1, with D maybe TRBD1 (5 bases). The ends were cut back, 7 bases at V and 2 bases at J, with 9 bases in the middle. The CDR3 is made up of 13 amino acids. The chain's CDR3 is CASNPGTYNEQFF. The CDR3 nucleotides read TGTGCCAGCAACCCAGGGACCTACAATGAGCAGTTCTTC.

This clonotype was observed a few times. V and J are TRBV5-1 and TRBJ2-2, with TRBD1 matching over 8 bases. The germline gives CDR1 SGHRS, CDR2 YFSETQ. The CDR3 loop spans 15 amino acids. The junction had 1 base not matched to a gene; V was cut back by 0 bases and J by 3 bases. The CDR3, as DNA: TGCGCCAGCAGCTTGGGGGACAGGCACACCGGGGAGCTGTTTTTT. It is translated as CASSLGDRHTGELFF. Full variable domain (remainder filled in from reference TRBV5-1 and TRBJ2-2): KAGVTQTPRYLIKTRGQQVTLSCSPISGHRSVSWYQQTPGQGLQFLFEYFSETQRNKGNFPGRFSGRQFSNSRSEMNVSTLELGDSALYLCASSLGDRHTGELFFGEGSRLTVL.

This clonotype was picked up many times. This chain uses TRBV7-9 with TRBJ2-7; 7 nucleotides line up with TRBD1. V shed 5 bases and J 6 bases; nucleotides not matched to a gene: 13. The CDR3 runs 15 residues. In germline, CDR1 is SEHNR, CDR2 FQNEAQ (reference sequence). As DNA, the CDR3 is TGTGCCAGCAGCCCACAACAGGGGATAGGGTTCGAGCAGTACTTC. It codes for CASSPQQGIGFEQYF.